Below are 20 T cell receptor beta chains sequenced from a single sample in a study of blood T cells in healthy people across ages. Next came a second PCR, run for about 6 to 11 cycles, which used a sample-barcoded 5' primer along with a J-beta primer mix. TCRdb re-called the 5' RACE reads with MiXCR, one entry per CDR3 protein. The sample has around 970,000 distinct CDR3 sequences, 51% seen once. Source material: blood. Every receptor here comes from an older woman in good health.

The chain is built from TRBV28 and TRBJ2-7, with no clear D. The DNA end is more similar to TRBJ2-1, so the J call may be wrong. This CDR3 region has 11 residues. Germline loops: CDR1 MDHEN, CDR2 SYDVKM. CDR3 sequence reads: CASLPCNEQFF. CDR3 DNA: TGTGCCAGCTTACCTTGCAATGAGCAGTTCTTC.

This clonotype turned up a few times. The chain couples TRBV7-6 to TRBJ2-7; tentative D call: TRBD2 (5 bases). Trimming removed 5 bases from V and 0 bases from J, with 20 bases in between. The CDR3 sequence is 17 residues long. Germline loops: CDR1 SGHVS, CDR2 FNYEAQ. Written as DNA, the CDR3 is TGTGCCAGCAGCCCCTCGGACTGGGCTCTTAGCTCCTACGAGCAGTACTTC. Protein product: CASSPSDWALSSYEQYF.

The chain joins TRBV7-9 to TRBJ1-2; 9 nucleotides agree with TRBD1. CDR3 length equals 14 residues. V gave up 4 bases and J gave up 3 bases; unmatched junction bases: 3. Germline V CDR1 and CDR2: SEHNR, FQNEAQ (reference sequence). The CDR3 sequence is CASSSGTGHYGYTF. CDR3 nucleotides: TGTGCCAGCAGCTCCGGGACAGGGCACTATGGCTACACCTTC.

The chain employs TRBV5-1 and TRBJ2-5; D might be TRBD1 (6 bases). In germline, CDR1 is SGHRS, CDR2 YFSETQ. V lost 5 bases and J lost 1, with 18 bases in between. The CDR3 has 16 amino acids. In DNA, the CDR3 is TGCGCCAGCAGTTCCGGCCAGACAGGAACCCAAGAGACCCAGTACTTC. It translates to CASSSGQTGTQETQYF.

This clonotype has just one count. The junction and the germline gene differ at one end; a read error may be behind it. The CDR3 DNA follows: TGTGCCAACAGTTTAGGGACGGCGAGGGGCAATCAGCCCCAGCATTTT. Translated, it gives CANSLGTARGNQPQHF. This rearrangement joins TRBV12-3 or TRBV12-4 to TRBJ1-5; perhaps TRBD1 as D (5 bases). This CDR3 contains 16 residues.

The chain has TRBV7-9 and TRBJ2-5, with 15 bases lining up with TRBD2. The germline CDR1 and CDR2 sequences are SEHNR and FQNEAQ (reference sequence). The CDR3 is made up of 14 amino acids. V shed 7 bases and J 11 bases; nucleotides not matched to a gene: 8. The CDR3 DNA sequence: TGTGCCAGCACTTGGACTAGCGGGAGGGCTGAGCAGTACTTC. Residues: CASTWTSGRAEQYF. The complete variable domain, with remaining parts taken from reference TRBV7-9 and TRBJ2-5, reads DTGVSQNPRHKITKRGQNVTFRCDPISEHNRLYWYRQTLGQGPEFLTYFQNEAQLEKSRLLSDRFSAERPKGSFSTLEIQRTEQGDSAMYLCASTWTSGRAEQYFGPGTRLLVL.

V is TRBV4-1 and J is TRBJ2-5; 9 positions agree with TRBD2. V lost 1 base, J lost 5 bases, and 11 bases stayed unmatched. The CDR3 consists of 17 residues. The germline CDR1 and CDR2 sequences are MGHRA and YSYEKL. The CDR3 region has the DNA TGCGCCAGCAGCCAAGGCGTTGGCGGGAGGGGTAAGGAGACCCAGTACTTC. Its protein product is CASSQGVGGRGKETQYF.

The rearrangement uses TRBV4-2 and TRBJ1-5; D is undetermined. Trimming cost V 0 bases and J 2 bases, with 8 bases left between them. This CDR3 spans 15 amino acids. The germline V gene has CDR1 LGHNA and CDR2 YNFKEQ. The CDR3 DNA reads TGTGCCAGCAGCCAAGAGATTGAGGGCAATCAGCCCCAGCATTTT. Encoded protein: CASSQEIEGNQPQHF.

This clonotype was seen a few times. This chain uses TRBV10-3 with TRBJ2-1, with 9 bases identical to TRBD2. The V segment lost 10 bases and the J segment 6 bases; nucleotides outside the gene matches: 16. CDR1 ENHRY and CDR2 SYGVKD come from the germline V gene. This CDR3 contains 16 residues. CDR3 bases: TGTGCCACCCGAGGGGTGGAACTAGCGGGTGGCAATGAGCAGTTCTTC. Amino acids: CATRGVELAGGNEQFF.

This clonotype was counted between two and nine times. The rearrangement uses TRBV11-3 and TRBJ2-4; D is ambiguous. Germline loops: CDR1 SGHNT, CDR2 YENEEA. V was shortened by 1 base and J by 1 base, with 8 bases between the two germline ends. The CDR3 runs 15 residues. The CDR3 nucleotides read TGTGCCAGCAGCTTAGGTCACGGGGCCAAAAACATTCAGTACTTC. As protein: CASSLGHGAKNIQYF.

The chain employs TRBV7-2 and TRBJ2-7; 9 bases align to TRBD1. The CDR3 consists of 16 residues. The germline CDR1 and CDR2 sequences are SGHTA and FQGNSA. After removal of 3 bases from V and 6 bases from J, the junction contained 12 bases not matched to a gene. CDR3 sequence (DNA): TGTGCCAGCAGCTTTAGATGGGACAGGGCGGCTAGCGAGCAGTACTTC. Translation gives CASSFRWDRAASEQYF.

V gene TRBV4-3 combines with J gene TRBJ2-1; TRBD2 aligns across 14 bases. This CDR3 comprises 15 residues. V shed 7 bases, J shed 9 bases, and the junction held 8 bases outside the gene matches. CDR1 is LGHNA, CDR2 YSLEER, per germline. The CDR3 reads CASNQGLAGAREQFF. The CDR3 nucleotides are TGCGCCAGCAACCAGGGACTAGCGGGAGCGCGTGAGCAGTTCTTC.

The gene calls are TRBV4-1 and TRBJ2-2; 7 bases align to TRBD1. The trim removed 6 bases at V and 4 bases at J, leaving 5 bases unmatched. The CDR3 length is 14 residues. Germline lookup yields CDR1 MGHRA and CDR2 YSYEKL. CDR3 amino acids: CASRQGQITGELFF. The CDR3 nucleotides are TGCGCCAGCAGACAGGGACAGATCACCGGGGAGCTGTTTTTT.

The rearrangement uses TRBV20-1 and TRBJ2-5, with TRBD1 as a possible D gene (6 bases). The J call may not be correct, given that the DNA end is closer to TRBJ2-7. CDR1 is DFQATT, CDR2 SNEGSKA, per germline (reference sequence). CDR3 length: 14 amino acids. The CDR3 sequence: CSAGPDRNRYEQYF. DNA of the CDR3: TGCAGTGCTGGACCTGACAGGAACCGCTACGAGCAGTACTTC.

A few counts support this clonotype. J is TRBJ2-7 and V is TRBV10-1; no clear D. Trimming cost V 0 bases and J 3 bases, with 9 bases left between them. CDR1 is WNHNN, CDR2 SYGVQD, per germline (reference sequence). The CDR3 runs to 14 residues. CDR3 bases: TGCGCCAGCAGTGAGTCGAATAACTACTACGAGCAGTACTTC. Its translation: CASSESNNYYEQYF.

This chain uses TRBV10-3 with TRBJ2-5; 7 bases align to TRBD2. This CDR3 region has 14 residues. V trimming: 0 bases; J trimming: 5 bases; junction bases outside the gene matches: 3. CDR1 and CDR2 from the germline V gene are ENHRY and SYGVKD. The CDR3 protein is CAISESFGGETQYF. The CDR3 region has the DNA TGTGCCATCAGTGAGTCGTTCGGGGGGGAGACCCAGTACTTC.

The rearrangement joins TRBV4-1 to TRBJ2-1; TRBD2 matches at 11 bases. This CDR3 has 16 residues. J gave up 8 bases and V 3 bases, and 9 bases lay outside the gene matches. Germline V gene sequence: CDR1 MGHRA, CDR2 YSYEKL. The CDR3 spells CASSHPLAGVGDEQFF. The DNA of the CDR3 is TGCGCCAGCAGCCACCCACTAGCGGGAGTCGGCGATGAGCAGTTCTTC.

This clonotype was detected a few times. The chain is built from TRBV29-1 and TRBJ2-3, with TRBD2 matching over 9 bases. There are 17 residues in the CDR3. The trim removed 5 bases at V and 0 bases at J, leaving 12 bases unmatched. The germline V gene encodes CDR1 SQVTM and CDR2 ANQGSEA. CDR3 nucleotide sequence: TGCAGCGTTTTAATGGCGGGAGGGGGTGTGAGCACAGATACGCAGTATTTT. Its protein is CSVLMAGGGVSTDTQYF.

The rearrangement joins TRBV28 to TRBJ2-1; TRBD2 matches at 10 bases. The CDR3 sequence is 15 residues long. The germline V gene encodes CDR1 MDHEN and CDR2 SYDVKM. V shed 1 base and J 10 bases; nucleotides not matched to a gene: 7. The DNA of the CDR3 is TGTGCCAGCAGTTTATTCCTAGCGGGAGTCGGGGAGCAGTTCTTC. Its protein product is CASSLFLAGVGEQFF.

The V and J genes are TRBV2 and TRBJ2-6, with 14 bases fitting TRBD2. CDR3 length equals 17 residues. Germline V gene data show CDR1 as SNHLY and CDR2 as FYNNEI. The J segment lost 1 base and the V segment lost 10 bases, leaving 6 bases of the junction unmatched. CDR3 sequence (DNA): TGTGCCAAAACCCGGACTAGCGGGAGGTCTGGGGCCAACGTCCTGACTTTC. It encodes CAKTRTSGRSGANVLTF.